These T cell receptor beta chains were read from a single sample in a study of low-dose radiotherapy and immunotherapy resistance in tumors. MiXCR, run by TCRdb on the reads, gives a single entry per CDR3 protein. The sample carries 65,000 to 85,000 distinct CDR3 sequences, around a sixth recorded once. This specimen consisted of PBMCs, obtained after low-dose radiotherapy plus immunotherapy. These receptors were collected from a male donor with prostate cancer. CDR3s include the opening cysteine and the closing phenylalanine or tryptophan. Fields, in order: clone size, D gene, V gene, J gene, CDR3 protein, CDR3 DNA. D genes are given only for firm matches. Clone size is shown for a subset of rows, as once, few, many or a class of expanded clone.

many	.	TRBV5-1	TRBJ2-7	CASSSRQPGSYEQYF	TGCGCCAGCAGCTCGAGACAGCCAGGGTCCTACGAGCAGTACTTC
many	TRBD1	TRBV28	TRBJ1-3	CASSLRTGSGNTIYF	TGTGCCAGCAGTTTAAGGACAGGCTCTGGAAACACCATATATTTT
many	TRBD1	TRBV29-1	TRBJ2-7	CSAYGQGSYEQYF	TGCAGCGCCTACGGACAGGGGTCCTACGAGCAGTACTTC
.	.	TRBV12-5	TRBJ2-7	CASGVNSYEQYF	TGTGCTAGTGGCGTGAATAGCTACGAGCAGTACTTC
many	.	TRBV10-3	TRBJ2-1	CAISESGEASYNEQFF	TGTGCCATCAGTGAGTCGGGGGAGGCCTCCTACAATGAGCAGTTCTTC
.	TRBD1	TRBV18	TRBJ2-3	CAISPGTGTGTDTQYF	TGTGCCATCTCACCTGGGACAGGGACCGGGACTGATACGCAGTATTTT
few	.	TRBV14	TRBJ1-2	CASSLAGDKGPYGYTF	TGTGCCAGCAGCCTAGCCGGGGACAAGGGCCCCTATGGCTACACCTTC
many	TRBD1	TRBV20-1	TRBJ2-7	CSARDRDRGPYEQYF	TGCAGTGCTAGAGATAGGGACAGGGGGCCATACGAGCAGTACTTC
many	.	TRBV12-3/TRBV12-4	TRBJ2-1	CASSLGGQNEQFF	TGTGCCAGCAGTTTAGGCGGACAGAATGAGCAGTTCTTC
many	.	TRBV3-1	TRBJ2-6	CASSQAGANVLTF	TGTGCCAGCAGCCAAGCTGGGGCCAACGTCCTGACTTTC
many	.	TRBV10-3	TRBJ1-5	CAISERGNQPQHF	TGTGCCATCAGTGAGCGTGGAAATCAGCCCCAGCATTTT
.	.	TRBV3-1	TRBJ2-3	CASSEGAGTDTQYF	TGTGCCAGCAGCGAAGGAGCAGGCACAGATACGCAGTATTTT
many	.	TRBV10-3	TRBJ1-1	CAISKGGTTEAFF	TGTGCCATCTCCAAGGGGGGGACCACTGAAGCTTTCTTT
many	.	TRBV5-5	TRBJ1-5	CASSLLGHSNQPQHF	TGTGCCAGCAGCTTGTTAGGACACTCCAATCAGCCCCAGCATTTT
many	TRBD2	TRBV7-2	TRBJ2-7	CASSSTSGSFYEQYF	TGTGCCAGCAGCTCGACTAGCGGGAGTTTCTACGAGCAGTACTTC
many	.	TRBV5-1	TRBJ2-1	CASSLDRSYNEQFF	TGCGCCAGCAGCTTGGACAGGTCCTACAATGAGCAGTTCTTC
many	.	TRBV28	TRBJ2-3	CASSFQAGGVVDTQYF	TGTGCCAGCAGTTTCCAGGCAGGGGGGGTAGTAGATACGCAGTATTTT
many	.	TRBV7-2	TRBJ2-7	CASSLARKDEQYF	TGTGCCAGCAGCTTAGCCCGTAAGGACGAGCAGTACTTC
few	.	TRBV28	TRBJ1-3	CASSLKAISGNTIYF	TGTGCCAGCAGTTTGAAGGCCATCTCTGGAAACACCATATATTTT
many	.	TRBV7-9	TRBJ2-5	CASSLGGPQETQYF	TGTGCCAGCAGCTTAGGCGGGCCGCAAGAGACCCAGTACTTC
many	TRBD1	TRBV25-1	TRBJ1-2	CASSITGDYGYTF	TGTGCCAGCAGTATAACAGGGGACTATGGCTACACCTTC